The 10 T cell receptor beta chains below were found in one sample sequenced in a study of regulatory T cells in long-lasting Graves disease. iRepertoire HTBI primers and Arm-PCR of CDR3 regions built TCR beta libraries. MiXCR, applied by TCRdb to the multiplex PCR reads, yields one record per CDR3 protein. The sample yields 300,000 to 450,000 distinct CDR3 sequences, about 14% seen once. This sample's time point: newly diagnosed GD, antithyroid drugs for less than 3 months. Researchers made the TCR library from RNA that was extracted from PBMCs. The source was peripheral blood mononuclear cells (PBMCs), collected at new diagnosis, from a patient treated with antithyroid drugs. The source is a female donor with Graves disease.

This clonotype has ten or more counts. The V call is TRBV28, the J call TRBJ1-4; D remains ambiguous. The CDR3 sequence is 14 residues long. V lost 7 bases, J lost 0 bases, and 9 bases lay in between. Germline-derived CDR1 and CDR2 are MDHEN and SYDVKM. CDR3 bases: TGTGCCAGCACGCCTCTTACAACTAATGAAAAACTGTTTTTT. It encodes CASTPLTTNEKLFF.

The V and J genes are TRBV14 and TRBJ1-4; D unclear. CDR1 is SGHDN and CDR2 is FVKESK in the germline V gene. The germline V and J ends were trimmed by 6 bases and 3 bases, with 14 bases remaining between them. There are 15 residues in the CDR3. The CDR3 loop reads CASSFMKRANEKLFF. CDR3 bases: TGTGCCAGCAGTTTTATGAAGAGAGCTAATGAAAAACTGTTTTTT.

This clonotype was counted ten times or more. The gene calls are TRBV9 and TRBJ1-5; D perhaps matches TRBD1 (5 bases). The V end lost 0 bases, the J end lost 6 bases, and 13 bases lay between the germline ends. This CDR3 spans 15 amino acids. The V gene's germline CDR1 is SGDLS and CDR2 YYNGEE. The CDR3 is CASSVAGRVGQPQHF. The CDR3, as DNA: TGTGCCAGCAGCGTAGCGGGCAGGGTAGGTCAGCCCCAGCATTTT.

This chain uses TRBV6-2 or TRBV6-3 with TRBJ2-4; possible D gene TRBD1, 5 bases. This CDR3 comprises 14 residues. Per germline, CDR1 MNHEY and CDR2 SVGEGT. V lost 6 bases to trimming and J lost 6 bases, with 15 bases between them. The CDR3 nucleotides read TGTGCCAGCAGCTATAAGGGGTCCGGAAACATTCAGTACTTC. It specifies CASSYKGSGNIQYF.

There are many counts of this clonotype. The chain is built from TRBV5-1 and TRBJ2-6; D is perhaps TRBD1 (6 bases). This CDR3 is 16 amino acids long. Germline CDR1 is SGHRS and CDR2 is YFSETQ. V was cut by 0 bases and J by 3 bases, with 10 bases left in between. The DNA for the CDR3 is TGCGCCAGCAGCTTGGGCCAGGGGAATGGGGCCAACGTCCTGACTTTC. Translated: CASSLGQGNGANVLTF.

This clonotype has at least ten counts. The V and J genes are TRBV5-5 and TRBJ1-2; weak D call: TRBD1 (5 bases). The CDR3 is made up of 16 amino acids. Germline V gene data show CDR1 as SGHKS and CDR2 as YYEKEE (reference sequence). V was cut by 0 bases and J by 4 bases, with 16 bases left in between. The CDR3 region is CASSLEDQGLGYGYTF. DNA for the CDR3: TGTGCCAGCAGCTTGGAGGACCAGGGACTAGGCTATGGCTACACCTTC.

This clonotype was seen at least ten times. V is TRBV7-4 and J is TRBJ1-1, with 8 bases matching TRBD1. This CDR3 comprises 21 residues. CDR1 and CDR2 from the germline V gene are SGHVT and SQSDAQ. V dropped 4 bases and J dropped 3; count of bases not matched to a gene: 25. The CDR3 protein is CASSYHPGQGAVKHADTEAFF. DNA for the CDR3: TGTGCCAGCAGCTACCACCCGGGGCAGGGGGCGGTTAAGCACGCGGACACTGAAGCTTTCTTT.

The chain employs TRBV24-1 and TRBJ2-1; TRBD1 matches 7 bases. This CDR3 is built from 15 residues. Trimming at V came to 3 bases and at J to 7 bases, leaving 8 bases not matched to a gene. Per the germline V gene, CDR1 is KGHDR and CDR2 is SFDVKD. CDR3 DNA: TGTGCCACCAGTGATACAGGGGCCGATGGGAATGAGCAGTTCTTC. Translation: CATSDTGADGNEQFF.

This clonotype was seen only once. With a much larger clone just one base away, this may be a read error. The CDR3 here is CASSLAIAGAAYNEQYF. The CDR3 coding sequence is TGTGCCAGCAGCTTAGCTATAGCGGGAGCCGCCTACAATGAGCAGTACTTC. The rearrangement uses TRBV7-2 and TRBJ2-5; TRBD2 agrees at 9 bases. CDR1 and CDR2 (germline): SGHTA, FQGNSA. The CDR3 has 17 amino acids. V was pared by 0 bases and J by 11 bases, with 16 bases of the junction left unmatched.

This clonotype was seen many times. CDR3 region: CASSFGRARQETQYF. CDR3 coding DNA: TGTGCCAGCAGTTTCGGGCGGGCGAGACAAGAGACCCAGTACTTC. The chain combines TRBV12-3 or TRBV12-4 with TRBJ2-5; TRBD2 might be the D (5 bases). Trimming removed 3 bases at V and 2 bases at J, with 13 bases between. The CDR3 extends over 15 amino acids.